This T cell receptor beta chain was obtained from a study of T cell responses to AZD1222 COVID-19 vaccine. Study-level information: Whether given at about 4 or about 12 weeks, second doses were pooled. Study results and caveats: Donors in the cohort were predominantly white British and more often female, and clonal diversity was possibly underestimated. Baseline seropositivity occurred in only a handful of AZD1222 recipients.

On this clone itself: Its specificity is unknown.

The assay was immunoSEQ multiplex PCR, and TCRdb's table has in-frame clones only and misses some. The data hold about 180,000 clones, with 80% to 90% observed a single time. Per germline, CDR1 LGHDT and CDR2 YNNKEL (reference sequence). The CDR3 runs to 16 residues. The germline V and J ends were trimmed by 2 bases and 3 bases, with 17 bases remaining between them. Sequenced here: peripheral blood, sampled on day 0 of AZD1222 vaccination. J is TRBJ2-7 and V is TRBV3-1 (or the pseudogene TRBV3-2), with D perhaps matching TRBD1 (6 bases). The source is an adult in good health. The CDR3 protein is CASSQFGSGADYEQYF. As DNA, the CDR3 is TGTGCCAGCAGCCAATTTGGGTCAGGGGCCGACTACGAGCAGTACTTC.